This TCR beta chain was sequenced for a study of blood T cells in healthy people across ages. The V gene lost 0 bases and the J gene lost 8 bases, with 11 bases spanning the gap. The CDR3 runs to 15 residues. The germline CDR1 and CDR2 sequences are ENHRY and SYGVKD. Combining a sample-barcoded 5' primer with a J-beta primer mix, a second PCR ran for roughly 7 to 12 cycles. Every cDNA molecule bore a tag from a template-switch adaptor containing 12 random nucleotides. Each CDR3 protein gets one entry after TCRdb re-called the 5' RACE reads with MiXCR. This sample has about 730,000 distinct CDR3 sequences; roughly 41% occur once, and the top ten carry 20% to 25%.

The sequencing input was blood. The receptor's source is a woman aged 55 to 70 in good health. The chain has TRBV10-3 and TRBJ1-6; the D gene is possibly TRBD1 (5 bases). CDR3 loop: CAISESNQGHSPLHF. DNA for the CDR3: TGTGCCATCAGTGAGTCGAATCAGGGCCATTCACCCCTCCACTTT.